The entry that follows covers one T cell receptor (beta chain) sequence. Its matching antigen is unknown. This entry is derived from a study of CD4 T cells in relation to SARS-CoV-2 and coronaviruses. This CDR3 has 17 residues. The trim removed 3 bases at V and 3 bases at J, leaving 6 bases unmatched. Germline V gene sequence: CDR1 KGHSH, CDR2 LQKENI. Unexposed donor CD4+ T cells date from about 2011-2018, before the COVID-19 pandemic. After more than eight days of culture, CD4+ T cells were isolated. Cells permitting, SARS-CoV-2 S/N and four cold-coronavirus spikes were tested on unexposed-donor CD4+ T cells. Cultures held 2 million to 2.5 million PBMCs per well with around 10 IU/ml IL-2. Half the medium was replaced with IL-2 medium on days 3 and 7. TCRdb's copy holds only in-frame clones and misses some; the assay was immunoSEQ multiplex PCR. Of some 16,000 clones detected, over 65% appear once; the ten largest clones hold around 9.1%.

The clonotype comes from a human donor in good health. Sequencing was carried out using CD4+ T cells from PBMCs, cultured in vitro. The V and J genes are TRBV18 and TRBJ2-6; 9 bases are shared with TRBD1. The CDR3 nucleotides are TGTGCCAGCTCACCGGGGACAGGGTATGATGGGGCCAACGTCCTGACTTTC. Translating gives CASSPGTGYDGANVLTF.